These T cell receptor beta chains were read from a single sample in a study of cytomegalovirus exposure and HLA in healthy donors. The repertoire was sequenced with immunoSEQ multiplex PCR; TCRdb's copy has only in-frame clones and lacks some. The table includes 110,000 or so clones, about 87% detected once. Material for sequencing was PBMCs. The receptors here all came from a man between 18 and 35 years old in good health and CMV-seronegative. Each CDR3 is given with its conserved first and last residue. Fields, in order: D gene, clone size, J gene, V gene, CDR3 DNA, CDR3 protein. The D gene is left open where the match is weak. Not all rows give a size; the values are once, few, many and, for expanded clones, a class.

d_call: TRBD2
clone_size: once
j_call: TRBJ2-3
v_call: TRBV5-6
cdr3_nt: TGTGCCAGCAGTCGGGGACTAGCGGGCACAGATACGCAGTATTTT
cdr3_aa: CASSRGLAGTDTQYF

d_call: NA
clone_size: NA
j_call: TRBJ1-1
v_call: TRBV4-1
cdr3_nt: TGCGCCAGCAGCGAGCGGGGGGGAGTGGGCACTGAAGCTTTCTTT
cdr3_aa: CASSERGGVGTEAFF

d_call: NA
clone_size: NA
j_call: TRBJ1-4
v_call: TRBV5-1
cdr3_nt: TGCGCCAGCAGCTTGGCAGGAACTAATGAAAAACTGTTTTTT
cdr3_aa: CASSLAGTNEKLFF

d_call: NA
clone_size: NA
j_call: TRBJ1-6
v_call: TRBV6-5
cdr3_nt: TGTGCCAGCAACCGGCAGGCGAATTCACCCCTCCACTTT
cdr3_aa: CASNRQANSPLHF

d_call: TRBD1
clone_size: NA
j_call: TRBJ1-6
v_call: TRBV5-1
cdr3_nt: TGCGCCAGCAGCTGGACAGGTAGAACTTCACCCCTCCACTTT
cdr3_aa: CASSWTGRTSPLHF

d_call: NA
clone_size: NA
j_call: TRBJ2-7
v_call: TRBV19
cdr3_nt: TGTGCCAGTAGTAACGGGGAGGCCCCCTACGAGCAGTACTTC
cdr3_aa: CASSNGEAPYEQYF

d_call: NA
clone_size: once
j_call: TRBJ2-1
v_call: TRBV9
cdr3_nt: TGTGCCAGCAGCGTAGCTGGCGGGACCGCGAATGAGCAGTTCTTC
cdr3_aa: CASSVAGGTANEQFF

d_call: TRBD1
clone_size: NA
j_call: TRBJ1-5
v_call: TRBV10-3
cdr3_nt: TGTGCCATCAGTCGGGCCCCAACTATACAGGGGTTTAACCAGCCCCAGCATTTT
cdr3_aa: CAISRAPTIQGFNQPQHF

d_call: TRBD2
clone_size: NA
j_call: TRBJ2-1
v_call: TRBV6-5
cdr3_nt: TGTGCCAGCAGATCGAGCGGGGTTCCCTACAATGAGCAGTTCTTC
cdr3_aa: CASRSSGVPYNEQFF

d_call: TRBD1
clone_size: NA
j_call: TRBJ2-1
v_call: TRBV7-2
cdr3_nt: TGTGCCAGCAGCCGCTCTGGGGACAGCAATGAGCAGTTCTTC
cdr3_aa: CASSRSGDSNEQFF

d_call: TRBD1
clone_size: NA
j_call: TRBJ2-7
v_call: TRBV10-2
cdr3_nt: TGCGCCAGCGAGAGGACAGGGAAGCGAGATGGGCAGTACTTC
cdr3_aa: CASERTGKRDGQYF

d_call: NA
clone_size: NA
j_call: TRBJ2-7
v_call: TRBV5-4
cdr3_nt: TGTGCCAGCAGGAGACAGGGAGGACTAGCTAACAGCTACGAGCAGTACTTC
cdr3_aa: CASRRQGGLANSYEQYF

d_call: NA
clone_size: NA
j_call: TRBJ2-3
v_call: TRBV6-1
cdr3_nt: TGTGCCAGCAGTAAATCGGGTGGCAGGCAGTATTTT
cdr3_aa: CASSKSGGRQYF

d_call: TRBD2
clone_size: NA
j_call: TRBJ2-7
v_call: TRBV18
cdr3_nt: TGTGCCAGCTCGGTTACTAGCGGGAGGGATTACGAGCAGTACTTC
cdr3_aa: CASSVTSGRDYEQYF

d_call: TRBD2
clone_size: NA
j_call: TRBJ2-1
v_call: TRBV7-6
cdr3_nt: TGTGCCAGCAGCTTAGAATTAGCGGGAGAGCAGTTCTTC
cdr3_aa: CASSLELAGEQFF

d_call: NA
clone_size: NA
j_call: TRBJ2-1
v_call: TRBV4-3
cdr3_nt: TGCGCCAGCAGCCAAGATTTGTCAGGAGGAAGGAATGAGCAGTTCTTC
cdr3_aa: CASSQDLSGGRNEQFF

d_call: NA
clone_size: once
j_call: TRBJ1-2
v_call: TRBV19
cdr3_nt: TGTGCCAGTAGTATAGCCTCGGATGGCTACACCTTC
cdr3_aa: CASSIASDGYTF

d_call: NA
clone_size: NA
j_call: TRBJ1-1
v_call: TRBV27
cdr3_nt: TGTGCCAGCAGTTTAGGGGCCGGAGCTGAAGCTTTCTTT
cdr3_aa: CASSLGAGAEAFF

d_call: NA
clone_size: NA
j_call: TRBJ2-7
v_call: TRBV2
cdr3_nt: TGTGCCAGCACCCCTAGGAGCGAGCAGTACTTC
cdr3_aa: CASTPRSEQYF

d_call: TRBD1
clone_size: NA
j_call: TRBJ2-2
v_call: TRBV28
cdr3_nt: TGTGCCAGCAGTCGGTCAGGGGGCGACGACACCGGGGAGCTGTTTTTT
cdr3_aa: CASSRSGGDDTGELFF

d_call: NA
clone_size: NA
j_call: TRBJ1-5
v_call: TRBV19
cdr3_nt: TGTGCCAGTAGTATAATCGGGGCCGGGGGTCAGCCCCAGCATTTT
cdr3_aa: CASSIIGAGGQPQHF

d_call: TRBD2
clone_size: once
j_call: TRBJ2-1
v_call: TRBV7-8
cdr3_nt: TGTGCCAGCAGCTTACTAGCGGGGGGCTTCGAAAGCTCCTACAATGAGCAGTTCTTC
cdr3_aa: CASSLLAGGFESSYNEQFF

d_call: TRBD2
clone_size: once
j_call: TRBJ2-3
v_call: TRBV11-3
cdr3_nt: TGTGCCAGCAGCTTAGGCCAGCGGGATAGCACAGATACGCAGTATTTT
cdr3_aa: CASSLGQRDSTDTQYF

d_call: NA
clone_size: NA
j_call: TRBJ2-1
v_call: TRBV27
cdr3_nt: TGTGCCAGCAGCGATAGATACAATGAGCAGTTCTTC
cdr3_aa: CASSDRYNEQFF

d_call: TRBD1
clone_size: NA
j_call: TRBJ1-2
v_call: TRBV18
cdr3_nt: TGTGCCAGCTCACTAACAGGGGTTGATGGCTACACCTTC
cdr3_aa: CASSLTGVDGYTF

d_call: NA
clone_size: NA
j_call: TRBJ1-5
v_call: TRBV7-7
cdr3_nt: TGTGCCAGCAGCTTTTTGAGTGAGGGAAGAGGCAATCAGCCCCAGCATTTT
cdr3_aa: CASSFLSEGRGNQPQHF

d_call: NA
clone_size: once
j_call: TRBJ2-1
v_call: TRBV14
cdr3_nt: TGTGCCAGCAGCCCTTTTGGGACAGCGGGCTACAATGAGCAGTTCTTC
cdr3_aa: CASSPFGTAGYNEQFF

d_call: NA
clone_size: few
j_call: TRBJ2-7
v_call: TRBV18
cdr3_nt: TGTGCCAGCTCATTCCGAGCGGGCTACTACGAGCAGTACTTC
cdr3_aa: CASSFRAGYYEQYF

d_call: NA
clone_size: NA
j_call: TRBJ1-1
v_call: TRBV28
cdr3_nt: TGTGCCAGCAGCCGAACAGTGAACACTGAAGCTTTCTTT
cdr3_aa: CASSRTVNTEAFF

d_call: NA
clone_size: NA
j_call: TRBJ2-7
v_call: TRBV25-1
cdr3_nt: TGTGCCAGCAGTGAATCGGGGGACCCCTACGAGCAGTACTTC
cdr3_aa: CASSESGDPYEQYF

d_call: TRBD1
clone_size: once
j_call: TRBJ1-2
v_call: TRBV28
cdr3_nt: TGTGCCAGCAGTTCCGGTTCGGGACAGGGCCGAAATGGCTACACCTTC
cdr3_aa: CASSSGSGQGRNGYTF

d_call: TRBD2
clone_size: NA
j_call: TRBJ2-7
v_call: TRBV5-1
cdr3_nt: TGCGCCAGCAGCTTGGTACTAGCGAGCGAGCAGTACTTC
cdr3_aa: CASSLVLASEQYF

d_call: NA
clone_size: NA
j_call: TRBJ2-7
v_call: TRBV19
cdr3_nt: TGTGCCAGTAGTATCGTGTCGAGAGGCATCCGCGAGCAGTACTTC
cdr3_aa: CASSIVSRGIREQYF

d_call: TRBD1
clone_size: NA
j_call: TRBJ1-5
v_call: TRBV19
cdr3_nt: TGTGCCAGTAGACAAGAACAGGGGTCGGGTCAGCCCCAGCATTTT
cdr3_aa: CASRQEQGSGQPQHF

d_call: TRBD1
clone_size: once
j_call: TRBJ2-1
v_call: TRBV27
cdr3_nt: TGTGCCAGCAGTTTTGTAGGGGGCGATGAGCAGTTCTTC
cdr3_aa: CASSFVGGDEQFF

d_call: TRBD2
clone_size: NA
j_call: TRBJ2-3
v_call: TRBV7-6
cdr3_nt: TGTGCCAGCAGTACTAGCGGGGGGCCGACGGATACGCAGTATTTT
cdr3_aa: CASSTSGGPTDTQYF

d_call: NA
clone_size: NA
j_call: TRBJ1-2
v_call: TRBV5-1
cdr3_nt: TGCGCCAGCAGCGATGGCGGAGCAACCTATGGCTACACCTTC
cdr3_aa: CASSDGGATYGYTF

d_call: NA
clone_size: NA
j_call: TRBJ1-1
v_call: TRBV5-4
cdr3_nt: TGTGCCAGCAGCACCGCGATTGGGGGGAGCACTGAAGCTTTCTTT
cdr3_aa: CASSTAIGGSTEAFF

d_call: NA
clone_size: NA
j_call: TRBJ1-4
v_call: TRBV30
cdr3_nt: TGTGCCAGGACGGGTCGGGGGTCTGAAAAACTGTTTTTT
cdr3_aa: CARTGRGSEKLFF

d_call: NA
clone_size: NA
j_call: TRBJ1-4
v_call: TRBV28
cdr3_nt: TGTGCCAGCAACCGGGAGGGCGCAACTAATGAAAAACTGTTTTTT
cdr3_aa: CASNREGATNEKLFF

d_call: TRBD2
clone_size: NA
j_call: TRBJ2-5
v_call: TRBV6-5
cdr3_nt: TGTGCCAGCAGTTACCGGACTAGCGGTGGAGGGACCCAGTACTTC
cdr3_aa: CASSYRTSGGGTQYF

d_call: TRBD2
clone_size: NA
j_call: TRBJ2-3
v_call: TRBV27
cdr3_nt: TGTGCCAGCAGTTTCCTAGCGGGGGGCCTTAGCACAGATACGCAGTATTTT
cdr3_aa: CASSFLAGGLSTDTQYF

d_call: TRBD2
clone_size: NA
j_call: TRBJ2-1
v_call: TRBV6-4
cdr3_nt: TGTGCCAGCAGTGTCCTTAGCGGGAGGGCCCGCAATGAGCAGTTCTTC
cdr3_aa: CASSVLSGRARNEQFF

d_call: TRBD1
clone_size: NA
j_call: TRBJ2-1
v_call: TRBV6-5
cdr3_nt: TGTGCCAGCAGTTACCGGACAGGGAGCAATGAGCAGTTCTTC
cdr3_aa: CASSYRTGSNEQFF

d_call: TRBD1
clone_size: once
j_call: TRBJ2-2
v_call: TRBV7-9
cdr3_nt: TGTGCCAGCAGCTTAGCCGAAGGGGGCCCGCCCGGGGAGCTGTTTTTT
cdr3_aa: CASSLAEGGPPGELFF

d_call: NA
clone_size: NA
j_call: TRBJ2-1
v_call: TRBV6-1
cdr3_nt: TGTGCCAGCAGTGAACGTTGGACAACCAATGAGCAGTTCTTC
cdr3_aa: CASSERWTTNEQFF

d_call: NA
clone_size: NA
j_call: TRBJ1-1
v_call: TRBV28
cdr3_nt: TGTGCCAGCAGTTTTGGGACACAGAACACTGAAGCTTTCTTT
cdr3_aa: CASSFGTQNTEAFF

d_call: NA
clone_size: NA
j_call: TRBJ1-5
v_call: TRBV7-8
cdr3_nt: TGTGCCAGCAGCGGAAACAGGGATCGTCAGCCCCAGCATTTT
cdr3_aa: CASSGNRDRQPQHF

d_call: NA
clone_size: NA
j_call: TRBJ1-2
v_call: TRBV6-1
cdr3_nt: TGTGCCAGCAGTGCCTACAGTCACTTTGGCTACACCTTC
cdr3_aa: CASSAYSHFGYTF

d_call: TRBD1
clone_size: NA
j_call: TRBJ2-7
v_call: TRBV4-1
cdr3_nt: TGCGCCAGCAGCCAAGAAGGGACAGGGGGCGACTACGAGCAGTACTTC
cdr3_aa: CASSQEGTGGDYEQYF

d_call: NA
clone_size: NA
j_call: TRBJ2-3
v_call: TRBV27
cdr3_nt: TGTGCCAGCTGCCTGCGGGGATTGTTAGATACGCAGTATTTT
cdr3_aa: CASCLRGLLDTQYF

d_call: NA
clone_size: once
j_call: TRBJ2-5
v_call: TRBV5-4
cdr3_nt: TGTGCCAGCAGCTTGTCTAATCGTAGAGAGACCCAGTACTTC
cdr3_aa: CASSLSNRRETQYF

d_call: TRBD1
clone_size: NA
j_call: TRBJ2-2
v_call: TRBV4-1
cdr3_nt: TGCGCCAGCAGCCCGTCGACAGGGGGTCATGGCGGGGAGCTGTTTTTT
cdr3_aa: CASSPSTGGHGGELFF

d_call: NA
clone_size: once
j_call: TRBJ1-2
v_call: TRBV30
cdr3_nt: TGTGCCTGGAGTGTACCCCCGGGTGGCTACACCTTC
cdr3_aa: CAWSVPPGGYTF

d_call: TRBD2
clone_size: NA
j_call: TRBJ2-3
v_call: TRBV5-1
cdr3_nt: TGCGCCAGCAGCCCCCGATCAGGACTAGCGGGAGCGGCCTCGTTCCGGGATACGCAGTATTTT
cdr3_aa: CASSPRSGLAGAASFRDTQYF

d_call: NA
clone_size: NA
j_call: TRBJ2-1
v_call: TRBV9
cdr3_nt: TGTGCCAGCAGCCGAATGGACGAGGGGCAGTTCTTC
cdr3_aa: CASSRMDEGQFF

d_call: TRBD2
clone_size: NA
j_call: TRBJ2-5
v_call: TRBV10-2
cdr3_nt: TGCGCCAGCATGGCGGGAGCGGAGACCCAGTACTTC
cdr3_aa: CASMAGAETQYF

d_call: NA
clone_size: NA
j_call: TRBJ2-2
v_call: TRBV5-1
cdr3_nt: TGCGCCAGCAGCCAGTTCCAGAACGGGGAGCTGTTTTTT
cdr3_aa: CASSQFQNGELFF